This is a list of T cell receptor beta chains from one sample in a study of CXCR4 blockade with PD-1 therapy in pancreatic cancer. Sequenced by immunoSEQ multiplex PCR; TCRdb stores in-frame clones only, minus some. This sample has some 5,000 clones, with 50% to 60% found just once. Specimen: tumor tissue. These receptors all stem from a human donor with pancreatic ductal adenocarcinoma. The CDR3 runs from the conserved cysteine through the conserved F or W. D genes are given only for firm matches. The size of a clone is reported for some rows only, either as once, few or many, or as a class for expanded clones.

abundance	v_gene	j_gene	d_gene	CDR3nt	CDR3aa
few	TRBV15	TRBJ2-5	NA	TGTGCCACCAGCAGGGGCTTGGGAGGCGGAGAGACCCAGTACTTC	CATSRGLGGGETQYF
NA	TRBV6-7	TRBJ2-7	NA	TGTGCCAGCAGTTACCGGGTAGCGGCTCCTTACTCCTACGAGCAGTACTTC	CASSYRVAAPYSYEQYF
few	TRBV30	TRBJ1-1	NA	TGTGCCTGGAACCGAGGTACCTTGGCTGAAGCTTTCTTT	CAWNRGTLAEAFF
NA	TRBV10-2	TRBJ1-5	NA	TGCGCCAGCAGTGTTAGTAGCAATCAGCCCCAGCATTTT	CASSVSSNQPQHF
NA	TRBV7-6	TRBJ1-3	NA	TGTGCCAGCAGCCCCCTGAAGGGAGGGTCTGGAAACACCATATATTTT	CASSPLKGGSGNTIYF
NA	TRBV19	TRBJ2-1	TRBD1	TGTGCCAGCTGGACAGGGTCCCCCTACAATGAGCAGTTCTTC	CASWTGSPYNEQFF
NA	TRBV19	TRBJ1-5	TRBD1	TGTGCCAGTACCCGACAGGGTGGCCAGCCCCAGCATTTT	CASTRQGGQPQHF
NA	TRBV30	TRBJ2-5	NA	TGTGCCTGGAACCTGAGCCCCCAGGGAGGGGGCCCGGAGACCCAGTACTTC	CAWNLSPQGGGPETQYF
NA	TRBV30	TRBJ1-3	NA	TGTGCCTGGAACCCAGGTTCCTCTGGAAACACCATATATTTT	CAWNPGSSGNTIYF
once	TRBV9	TRBJ2-3	NA	TGTGCCAGCAGCGTAGACGGGGGCACAGATACGCAGTATTTT	CASSVDGGTDTQYF
NA	TRBV2	TRBJ2-3	NA	TGTGCCAGCAGAAGGGGGGCAGATACGCAGTATTTT	CASRRGADTQYF
NA	TRBV6-4	TRBJ2-1	TRBD2	TGTGCCAGCAGTGTAGAAGCGGGAGGGCCTCGCGAGCAGTTCTTC	CASSVEAGGPREQFF
NA	TRBV12-5	TRBJ2-3	NA	TGTGCTAGTGGACGAGGACATAGAGACACAGATACGCAGTATTTT	CASGRGHRDTDTQYF
NA	TRBV6-8	TRBJ1-2	TRBD1	TGTGCCAGCAGTCAAAGAGACAGGGGTGGCTACACCTTC	CASSQRDRGGYTF
NA	TRBV19	TRBJ1-2	TRBD1	TGTGCCAGTAGTGAAGGACAGGGGTTTTATGGCTACACCTTC	CASSEGQGFYGYTF
NA	TRBV18	TRBJ2-3	NA	TGTGCCAGCTCACCGGGGCTCACAGATACGCAGTATTTT	CASSPGLTDTQYF
NA	TRBV29-1	TRBJ2-3	TRBD1	TGCAGCGTTGAAACCGGGACAGTAGGCCTCACAGATACGCAGTATTTT	CSVETGTVGLTDTQYF
NA	TRBV29-1	TRBJ1-2	TRBD1	TGCAGCGCCGAAGAAGGACAGGGAAATGGCTACACCTTC	CSAEEGQGNGYTF
NA	TRBV19	TRBJ1-3	NA	TGTGCCAGTAGCCACCTTCAGGGAAACACCATATATTTT	CASSHLQGNTIYF
NA	TRBV6-8	TRBJ2-7	NA	TGTGCCAGCAGTTACACGGGACGATCCTACGAGCAGTACTTC	CASSYTGRSYEQYF
medium-sized	TRBV9	TRBJ2-2	NA	TGTGCCAGCAGCGTAGCGGATAACACCGGGGAGCTGTTTTTT	CASSVADNTGELFF
NA	TRBV6-8	TRBJ2-7	TRBD2	TGTGCCATCAGGGAGCCGGGACTAACCGTTGTCGCGCAGTACTTC	CAIREPGLTVVAQYF
NA	TRBV9	TRBJ2-5	TRBD1	TGTGCCAACAGTGGACAGGGGGCGAAAGAGACCCAGTACTTC	CANSGQGAKETQYF
few	TRBV15	TRBJ2-7	TRBD1	TGTGCCACCAGCAGAGATTACCCTATACAGGGGTACGAGCAGTACTTC	CATSRDYPIQGYEQYF
few	TRBV11-3	TRBJ2-7	TRBD1	TGTGCCAGCAGCAGGAACCGGGACAGTCTCTACGAGCAGTACTTC	CASSRNRDSLYEQYF
NA	TRBV19	TRBJ2-3	NA	TGTGCCAGTAGTATTGGAGATACGCAGTATTTT	CASSIGDTQYF
NA	TRBV28	TRBJ2-3	NA	TGTGCCAGCAGTTTTGGTGGAACTAGCACAGATACGCAGTATTTT	CASSFGGTSTDTQYF
NA	TRBV9	TRBJ1-5	NA	TGTGCCAGCAAAGGGACGAGTCAGCCCCAGCATTTT	CASKGTSQPQHF
once	TRBV30	TRBJ2-2	TRBD2	TGTGCCTGGAGAAGACTAGCGGGAGGGGCGAACACCGGGGAGCTGTTTTTT	CAWRRLAGGANTGELFF
NA	TRBV6-8	TRBJ2-5	TRBD2	TGTGCCAGCAGGCTCCCTAAGGCTAGCGGGGGATACGGGCAAGAGACCCAGTACTTC	CASRLPKASGGYGQETQYF
NA	TRBV29-1	TRBJ2-5	NA	TGCAGCGTTGATGACGGCGGGGAGACCCAGTACTTC	CSVDDGGETQYF
NA	TRBV30	TRBJ1-3	NA	TGTGCCTGGAAGAACATTGGAAACACCATATATTTT	CAWKNIGNTIYF
NA	TRBV6-8	TRBJ1-1	NA	TGTGCCAGCAGGGAAACTATCAACCCTGAAGCTTTCTTT	CASRETINPEAFF
NA	TRBV29-1	TRBJ2-1	TRBD2	TGCAGCGCCGCTGGGGCTAGCGGGAGGGTAGGTGAGCAGTTCTTC	CSAAGASGRVGEQFF
NA	TRBV18	TRBJ2-1	NA	TGTGCCAGCTCACCATTTGATAGTCGGCTACCCGCCTACAATGAGCAGTTCTTC	CASSPFDSRLPAYNEQFF
few	TRBV9	TRBJ1-2	NA	TGTGCCAGCAGCGTGCAGACTAACTATGGCTACACCTTC	CASSVQTNYGYTF
NA	TRBV14	TRBJ2-3	NA	TGTGCCAGCAGCCCATGGACCATCAAGGATACGCAGTATTTT	CASSPWTIKDTQYF
NA	TRBV10-2	TRBJ1-2	NA	TGCGCCAGCAGTGAGTCAGGGACGGATGGCTACACCTTC	CASSESGTDGYTF
medium-sized	TRBV9	TRBJ1-2	NA	TGTGCCAGCAGCGTAAGGACGGATTCGAACTATGGCTACACCTTC	CASSVRTDSNYGYTF
NA	TRBV29-1	TRBJ1-2	NA	TGCAGCGTTGAGGCAGGAGGCTATGGCTACACCTTC	CSVEAGGYGYTF
NA	TRBV18	TRBJ2-7	NA	TGTGCCAGCTCACCGCTGACTTTAGGCGAGCAGTACTTC	CASSPLTLGEQYF
few	TRBV10-3	TRBJ2-2	NA	TGTGCCATCAGTGAGTCCTTACGAGGGGTCGGGGAGCTGTTTTTT	CAISESLRGVGELFF
NA	TRBV30	TRBJ1-2	NA	TGTGCCTGGAGAGAGAACAGCCTAAACTATGGCTACACCTTC	CAWRENSLNYGYTF
NA	TRBV28	TRBJ2-7	NA	TGTGCCAGCAGTCCCCCCCCGGCTTACTACGAGCAGTACTTC	CASSPPPAYYEQYF
NA	TRBV9	TRBJ2-7	TRBD1	TGTGCCAGCAGTGAGTGGGACAGGGGATACGAGCAGTACTTC	CASSEWDRGYEQYF
NA	TRBV29-1	TRBJ1-2	NA	TGCAGCGTTGAAGGATTGGGGCCCCGAGATGGCTACACCTTC	CSVEGLGPRDGYTF
NA	TRBV19	TRBJ2-2	NA	TGTGCCAGTAGTATTCTGACAGGCGCCGGGGAGCTGTTTTTT	CASSILTGAGELFF
NA	TRBV18	TRBJ2-1	TRBD2	TGTGCCAGCTCACCACAAGAAGACGGGAGGAACAATGAGCAGTTCTTC	CASSPQEDGRNNEQFF
few	TRBV7-6	TRBJ2-7	TRBD2	TGTGCCAGCAGCTGGACTAGCGGGATCGCCTACGAGCAGTACTTC	CASSWTSGIAYEQYF
few	TRBV6-8	TRBJ2-7	TRBD2	TGTGCCAGCAGCCACGGGACTAGCGGGGACTACGAGCAGTACTTC	CASSHGTSGDYEQYF
few	TRBV12-5	TRBJ2-1	TRBD2	TGTGCCAGCACCCCGGGACTAGCGGGAGAAAATGAGCAGTTCTTC	CASTPGLAGENEQFF
once	TRBV30	TRBJ1-5	NA	TGTGCCTGGAAAGCGAGTTCGAGCAATCAGCCCCAGCATTTT	CAWKASSSNQPQHF
few	TRBV11-3	TRBJ2-3	NA	TGTGCCAGCAGCTTGGGGGCCGGGACTTCCCCTTCCACAGATACGCAGTATTTT	CASSLGAGTSPSTDTQYF
NA	TRBV18	TRBJ1-2	NA	TGTGCCAGCTCAGGTTCTGTCGTAGGGGATGGCTACACCTTC	CASSGSVVGDGYTF
NA	TRBV6-8	TRBJ1-1	TRBD1	TGTGCCATCAGTGGGGGGACAGGGTCAGCAGGGGACCCTGAAGCTTTCTTT	CAISGGTGSAGDPEAFF